What follows describes a single TCR beta chain. The target of this receptor is not known. No base-level quality is on record; no much larger clone is a single base apart. This entry belongs to a study of blood T cell repertoires in COVID-19 (TCRdb year 2020). Regarding the complete study: Samples covering the acute and convalescent phases of COVID-19 were provided by collaborators in the United States, Italy and Spain. The prospective study material was composed of cDNA or gDNA derived from T cells, B-cell-depleted T cells, or PBMCs. Deeply sampled blood TCRbeta repertoires from subjects exposed to, actively infected with, or recovered from COVID-19 were included in the dataset. The repertoires were released in a freely available public database intended as a resource for research on the immune response to SARS-CoV-2. Samples came from the ongoing ImmuneRACE study (first 160 participants) plus 1,254 subjects from 6 global collaborators. Sample metadata almost always included a de-identified subject ID, COVID-19 status, age in years and sex. HLA class I and class II types, where available, came from metadata supplied by the sample provider rather than from assay-based typing.

CDR1 SNHLY and CDR2 FYNNEI are derived from the germline V gene. The CDR3 contains 15 residues, cysteine and phenylalanine counted. Of the read, only the CDR3 DNA is kept; its 45 bases are in frame from base 1. Trimming removed 5 bases from V and 0 bases from J; the gene matches leave 3 bases unexplained. General findings and caveats noted by the study authors: How much clinical and demographic metadata was included differed by source and by participant, and the metadata was provided uncurated.

Collaborating institutions collected whole blood in K2EDTA tubes following their own protocols. Collaborator samples were shipped for TCRbeta analysis as frozen whole blood, isolated PBMCs, or DNA extracted from either sample type. The immunoSEQ Assay, a bias-controlled multiplex PCR, was used to amplify TCRbeta CDR3 regions from genomic DNA. The paper's data handling went like this. Within the assay, amplification of reference gene primers was used to estimate how many nucleated cells each sample contained. To quantify the absolute abundance of each unique TCRbeta CDR3 rearrangement, sequence reads were collapsed and filtered. For each sample, productive Simpson clonality was calculated by taking the square root of Simpson's diversity index across productive rearrangements. TCRdb holds this immuneACCESS table with in-frame rearrangements only. Some clones are missing; in checked studies, unresolved V genes explain under half, and the rest has no known cause. V and J calls and clone size are those listed in that table; D and trimming were worked out from the DNA. The sample contains approximately 220,000 clones, about 85% of them found a single time. Jointly, the top ten make up under 0.9% of the sample.

What was sequenced was peripheral blood. The sequence derives from a man in his forties with acute or convalescent COVID-19. This chain joins TRBV2 to TRBJ1-4; 7 central nucleotides agree with TRBD1. The CDR3 region has the sequence CASSHGQATNEKLFF. In nucleotides, the sequence is TGTGCCAGCAGTCACGGACAGGCAACTAATGAAAAACTGTTTTTT. Full variable domain (CDR3 extended with the reference TRBV2 and TRBJ1-4 proteins): EPEVTQTPSHQVTQMGQEVILRCVPISNHLYFYWYRQILGQKVEFLVSFYNNEISEKSEIFDDQFSVERPDGSNFTLKIRSTKLEDSAMYFCASSHGQATNEKLFFGSGTQLSVL.